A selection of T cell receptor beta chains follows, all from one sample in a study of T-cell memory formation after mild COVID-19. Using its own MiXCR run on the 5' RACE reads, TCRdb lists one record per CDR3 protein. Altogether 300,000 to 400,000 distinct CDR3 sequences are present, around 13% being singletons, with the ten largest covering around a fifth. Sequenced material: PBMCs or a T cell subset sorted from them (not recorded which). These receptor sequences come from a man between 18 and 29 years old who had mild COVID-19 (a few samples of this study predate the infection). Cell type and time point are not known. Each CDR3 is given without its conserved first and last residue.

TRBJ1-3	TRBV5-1	ASSSEVAVVGNTIY
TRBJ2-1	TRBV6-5	ASRLATGQGRNEQF
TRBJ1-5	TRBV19	ASIDRVGQPQH
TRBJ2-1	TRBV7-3	ASSLGTSGGLDEQF
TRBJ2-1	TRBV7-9	ASSARLAGGYNEQF
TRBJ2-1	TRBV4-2	ASSHVSGQSYNEQF
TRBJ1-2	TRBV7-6	ASSGSGILNYGYT
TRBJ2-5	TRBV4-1	ASSQVVGLQETQY
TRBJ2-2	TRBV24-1	ATSSRGPTGELF
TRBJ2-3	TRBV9	ASSSEYPGLMY
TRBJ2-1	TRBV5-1	ASSLSRGNEQF
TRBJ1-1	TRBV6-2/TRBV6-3	ASSYMNTEAF
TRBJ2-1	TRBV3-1	ASSPFPLDYASNEQF
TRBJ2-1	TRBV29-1	STQEATTNEQF